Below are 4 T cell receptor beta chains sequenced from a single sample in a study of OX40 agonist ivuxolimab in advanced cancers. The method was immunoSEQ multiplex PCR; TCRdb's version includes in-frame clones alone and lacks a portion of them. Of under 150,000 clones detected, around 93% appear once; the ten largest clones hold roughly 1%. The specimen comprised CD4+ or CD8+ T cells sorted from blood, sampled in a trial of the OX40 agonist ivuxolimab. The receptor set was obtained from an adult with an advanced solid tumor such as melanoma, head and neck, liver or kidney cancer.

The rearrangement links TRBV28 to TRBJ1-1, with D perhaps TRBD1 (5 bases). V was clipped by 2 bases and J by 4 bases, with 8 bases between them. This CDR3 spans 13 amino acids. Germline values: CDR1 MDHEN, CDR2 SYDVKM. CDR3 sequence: CASSLGGVTEAFF. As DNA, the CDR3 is TGTGCCAGCAGTTTAGGGGGGGTCACTGAAGCTTTCTTT.

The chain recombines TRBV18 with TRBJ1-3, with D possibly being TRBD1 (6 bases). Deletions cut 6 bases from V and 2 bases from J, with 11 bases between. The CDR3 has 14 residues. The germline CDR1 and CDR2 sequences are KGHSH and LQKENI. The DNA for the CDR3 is TGTGCCAGCTCTCCGGACAGAACTGGAAACACCATATATTTT. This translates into CASSPDRTGNTIYF. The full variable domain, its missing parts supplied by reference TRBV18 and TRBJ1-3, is NAGVMQNPRHLVRRRGQEARLRCSPMKGHSHVYWYRQLPEEGLKFMVYLQKENIIDESGMPKERFSAEFPKEGPSILRIQQVVRGDSAAYFCASSPDRTGNTIYFGEGSWLTVV.

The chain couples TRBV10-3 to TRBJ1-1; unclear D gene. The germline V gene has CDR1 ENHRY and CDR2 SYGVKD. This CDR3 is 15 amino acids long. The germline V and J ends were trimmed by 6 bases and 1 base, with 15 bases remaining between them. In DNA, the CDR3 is TGTGCCATCAGAAGGACCCCCGATCGGAACACTGAAGCTTTCTTT. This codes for CAIRRTPDRNTEAFF.

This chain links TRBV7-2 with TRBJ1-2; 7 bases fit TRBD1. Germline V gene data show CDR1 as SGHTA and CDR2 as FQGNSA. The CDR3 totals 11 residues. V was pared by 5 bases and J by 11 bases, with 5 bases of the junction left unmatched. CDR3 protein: CASSPQGGYTF. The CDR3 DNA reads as TGTGCCAGCAGCCCTCAGGGGGGGTACACCTTC. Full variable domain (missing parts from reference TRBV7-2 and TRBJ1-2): GAGVSQSPSNKVTEKGKDVELRCDPISGHTALYWYRQSLGQGLEFLIYFQGNSAPDKSGLPSDRFSAERTGGSVSTLTIQRTQQEDSAVYLCASSPQGGYTFGSGTRLTVV.